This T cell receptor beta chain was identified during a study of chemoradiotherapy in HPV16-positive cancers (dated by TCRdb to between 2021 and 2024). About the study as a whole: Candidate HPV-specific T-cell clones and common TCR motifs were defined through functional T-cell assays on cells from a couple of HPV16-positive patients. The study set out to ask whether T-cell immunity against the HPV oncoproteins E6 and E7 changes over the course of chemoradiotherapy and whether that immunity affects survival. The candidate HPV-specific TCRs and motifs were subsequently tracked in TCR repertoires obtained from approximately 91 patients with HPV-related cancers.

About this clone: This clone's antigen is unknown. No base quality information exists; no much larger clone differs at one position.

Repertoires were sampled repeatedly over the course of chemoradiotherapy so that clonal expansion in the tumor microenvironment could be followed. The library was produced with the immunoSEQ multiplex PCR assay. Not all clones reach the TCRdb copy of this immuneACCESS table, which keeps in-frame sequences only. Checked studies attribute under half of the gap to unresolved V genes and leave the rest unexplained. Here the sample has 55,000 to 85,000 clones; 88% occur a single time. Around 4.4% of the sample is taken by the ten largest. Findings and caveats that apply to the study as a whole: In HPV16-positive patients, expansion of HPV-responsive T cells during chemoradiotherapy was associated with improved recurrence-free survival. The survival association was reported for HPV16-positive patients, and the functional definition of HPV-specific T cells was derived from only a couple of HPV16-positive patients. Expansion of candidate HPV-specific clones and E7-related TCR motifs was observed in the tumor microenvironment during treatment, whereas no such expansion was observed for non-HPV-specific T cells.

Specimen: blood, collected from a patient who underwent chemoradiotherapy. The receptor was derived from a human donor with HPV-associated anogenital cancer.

The nucleotide sequence reads TGCAGCGTTGAGGAGTTGGAGACCCAGTACTTC. Translated, it reads CSVEELETQYF. The chain links TRBV29-1 with TRBJ2-5, with no confidently assigned D gene. CDR1 SQVTM and CDR2 ANQGSEA are derived from the germline V gene. There are 11 amino acids in the CDR3, from cysteine to phenylalanine inclusive. Only the CDR3 portion is preserved as DNA: 33 bases, with reading frame beginning at the first base. V gives up 3 bases and J gives up 5 bases, and the segment between their germline ends measures 7 bases.